This T cell receptor beta chain derives from a study of early T cells in non-severe SARS-CoV-2 infection. Across the study: Bulk RNA from unsorted whole blood was sequenced; chains were unpaired. General study results and limits: Anti-spike CD8 responses were favored by VDJdb matching, which missed private and CD4 specificities.

Germline V gives CDR1 LNHDA, CDR2 SQIVND (reference sequence). V lost 7 bases to trimming and J lost 2 bases; unmatched junction nucleotides: 14. CDR3 length: 17 amino acids. About this clonotype itself: Antigen unknown.

Researchers attached unique molecular identifiers to individual cDNA molecules. Via MiXCR, TCRdb re-called the 5' RACE reads, giving one row per CDR3 protein. Of 45,000 to 50,000 distinct CDR3 sequences listed, 6.2% were seen once; the top ten hold approximately 6.9%. The rearrangement joins TRBV19 to TRBJ2-1, with 7 bases matching TRBD2. This sample comprised whole blood, obtained at baseline. The TCR comes from an adult who was a healthcare worker with PCR-confirmed SARS-CoV-2 infection or an uninfected control (not recorded which). The CDR3 here is CASTSWGRAGAYNEQFF. The CDR3 region has the DNA TGTGCCAGTACCTCCTGGGGGAGGGCCGGGGCCTACAATGAGCAGTTCTTC.